This is a list of T cell receptor beta chains from one sample in a study of blood T cells in healthy people across ages. TCRdb passed the 5' RACE reads through MiXCR, listing each CDR3 protein once. This table has approximately 690,000 distinct CDR3 sequences, 40% to 45% appearing once. The sequenced sample consisted of blood. The receptors shown here come from an elderly man in good health. The CDR3 runs from the conserved cysteine through the conserved F or W. The order of the fields is J gene, clone size, D gene, V gene, CDR3 DNA, CDR3 protein. A D gene is named only where the DNA matches it firmly. Clone size appears in some rows only: once, few, many, or a class for an expanded clone.

j_gene: TRBJ2-3; abundance: -; d_gene: -; v_gene: TRBV14; CDR3nt: TGTGCCAGCAGCGTTTATCTGGAGGGGGTGAGCACAGATACGCAGTATTTT; CDR3aa: CASSVYLEGVSTDTQYF
j_gene: TRBJ2-7; abundance: -; d_gene: -; v_gene: TRBV7-2; CDR3nt: TGTGCCAGCAGCTCCCTGTTCGATCAGTACTTC; CDR3aa: CASSSLFDQYF
j_gene: TRBJ2-3; abundance: -; d_gene: -; v_gene: TRBV18; CDR3nt: TGTGCCAGCTCACCCCCCGGGACTCCTAGCACAGATACGCAGTATTTT; CDR3aa: CASSPPGTPSTDTQYF
j_gene: TRBJ2-5; abundance: many; d_gene: TRBD2; v_gene: TRBV29-1; CDR3nt: TGCAGCGCCAAAAAGGGACTAGCGGAACAAGAGACCCAGTACTTC; CDR3aa: CSAKKGLAEQETQYF
j_gene: TRBJ2-1; abundance: few; d_gene: -; v_gene: TRBV7-9; CDR3nt: TGTGCCAGCAGCCTAAGGACAGGGAGGGCCGCCAATGAGCAGTTCTTC; CDR3aa: CASSLRTGRAANEQFF
j_gene: TRBJ2-5; abundance: many; d_gene: -; v_gene: TRBV9; CDR3nt: TGTGCCAGCAGCGTAGGCGGAGAGACCCAGTACTTC; CDR3aa: CASSVGGETQYF
j_gene: TRBJ2-7; abundance: once; d_gene: -; v_gene: TRBV20-1; CDR3nt: TGCAGTGCTGAAAGGACCAACTCCCGGACTTACGAGCAGTACTTC; CDR3aa: CSAERTNSRTYEQYF
j_gene: TRBJ1-1; abundance: -; d_gene: -; v_gene: TRBV6-2/TRBV6-3; CDR3nt: TGTGCCAGCAGTTACTCAGGACGCTGGACGAACACTGAAGCTTTCTTT; CDR3aa: CASSYSGRWTNTEAFF
j_gene: TRBJ1-5; abundance: -; d_gene: -; v_gene: TRBV6-1; CDR3nt: TGTGCCAGCAGTGGGACAGTTTATAGCAATCAGCCCCAGCATTTT; CDR3aa: CASSGTVYSNQPQHF
j_gene: TRBJ2-4; abundance: few; d_gene: -; v_gene: TRBV28; CDR3nt: TGTGCCAGCAGTTCCGTCCCGGGTCAGGTTTGGCAGTACTTC; CDR3aa: CASSSVPGQVWQYF
j_gene: TRBJ2-3; abundance: -; d_gene: -; v_gene: TRBV20-1; CDR3nt: TGCAGTGCTAGAGATGTTGGGTCAACTCGTGCCACGCAGTATTTT; CDR3aa: CSARDVGSTRATQYF
j_gene: TRBJ2-1; abundance: -; d_gene: -; v_gene: TRBV20-1; CDR3nt: TGCAGTGCCGTGAGAAAGTCCTCCTACAATGAGCAGTTCTTC; CDR3aa: CSAVRKSSYNEQFF
j_gene: TRBJ2-4; abundance: -; d_gene: -; v_gene: TRBV12-5; CDR3nt: TGTGCTAGTGGTGACACTGACATACAAGAGACCCGGTACTTC; CDR3aa: CASGDTDIQETRYF
j_gene: TRBJ1-4; abundance: -; d_gene: -; v_gene: TRBV20-1; CDR3nt: TGCAGTGCTAGAACACAGCCGTACTCTAATGAAAAACTGTTTTTT; CDR3aa: CSARTQPYSNEKLFF
j_gene: TRBJ2-1; abundance: -; d_gene: TRBD2; v_gene: TRBV5-1; CDR3nt: TGCGCCAGCAGCTTGGTTGGAGGGACTAGCCAATACAATGAGCAGTTCTTC; CDR3aa: CASSLVGGTSQYNEQFF
j_gene: TRBJ2-7; abundance: -; d_gene: -; v_gene: TRBV3-1; CDR3nt: TGTGCCAGCAGCCCTAACAGGGACCCGAGCTCCTACGAGCAGTACTTC; CDR3aa: CASSPNRDPSSYEQYF
j_gene: TRBJ2-3; abundance: -; d_gene: TRBD2; v_gene: TRBV20-1; CDR3nt: TGCAGTGCTAGAGGTCGACTAGCGGGAGGAACAGATACGCAGTATTTT; CDR3aa: CSARGRLAGGTDTQYF
j_gene: TRBJ2-5; abundance: few; d_gene: -; v_gene: TRBV9; CDR3nt: TGTGCCAGCAGCGTAGGACAGACAGACCAAGAGACCCAGTACTTC; CDR3aa: CASSVGQTDQETQYF
j_gene: TRBJ1-4; abundance: -; d_gene: -; v_gene: TRBV4-3; CDR3nt: TGCGCCAGCAGCCAAGTGCCCGTTTCGGGGGCAGATGAAAAACTGTTTTTT; CDR3aa: CASSQVPVSGADEKLFF
j_gene: TRBJ1-5; abundance: -; d_gene: -; v_gene: TRBV6-1; CDR3nt: TGTGCCAGCAGAGGCGACATGAACAATCAGCCCCAGCATTTT; CDR3aa: CASRGDMNNQPQHF
j_gene: TRBJ1-5; abundance: few; d_gene: TRBD1; v_gene: TRBV28; CDR3nt: TGTGCCAGCAGTCCTAATCGCAGGGGGAGCAATCAGCCCCAGCATTTT; CDR3aa: CASSPNRRGSNQPQHF
j_gene: TRBJ1-1; abundance: few; d_gene: -; v_gene: TRBV28; CDR3nt: TGTGCCAGCAGTTTATCCACTTTTACAGCTTTCTTT; CDR3aa: CASSLSTFTAFF
j_gene: TRBJ2-7; abundance: -; d_gene: TRBD2; v_gene: TRBV5-1; CDR3nt: TGCGCCAGCAGCTTGGCGCCTAGCGGGAGGGAGCAGTACTTC; CDR3aa: CASSLAPSGREQYF
j_gene: TRBJ2-5; abundance: -; d_gene: -; v_gene: TRBV4-1; CDR3nt: TGCGCCAGCAGCCTTAGCGGACGCCCGGATAATGAGCAGCACTTC; CDR3aa: CASSLSGRPDNEQHF
j_gene: TRBJ2-4; abundance: many; d_gene: TRBD2; v_gene: TRBV14; CDR3nt: TGTGCCAGCAGCCAAGGACTAGCGGTAGCCAAAAACATTCAGTACTTC; CDR3aa: CASSQGLAVAKNIQYF
j_gene: TRBJ1-4; abundance: -; d_gene: -; v_gene: TRBV20-1; CDR3nt: TGCAGTGCTGGGACGGATAATGAAAAACTGTTTTTT; CDR3aa: CSAGTDNEKLFF
j_gene: TRBJ2-7; abundance: -; d_gene: TRBD2; v_gene: TRBV3-1; CDR3nt: TGTGCCAGCAGCGACATAGCGGGAAAGCGAGACGAGCAGTACTTC; CDR3aa: CASSDIAGKRDEQYF
j_gene: TRBJ1-2; abundance: -; d_gene: -; v_gene: TRBV6-5; CDR3nt: TGTGCCAGCACGCGGGGATTCAACTATGGCTACACCTTC; CDR3aa: CASTRGFNYGYTF
j_gene: TRBJ2-5; abundance: few; d_gene: -; v_gene: TRBV20-1; CDR3nt: TGCAGTGCTCCACTTAGGACAACCAGGCAAGAGACCCAGTACTTC; CDR3aa: CSAPLRTTRQETQYF
j_gene: TRBJ2-5; abundance: -; d_gene: -; v_gene: TRBV7-2; CDR3nt: TGTGCCAGCAGCCCACAACGTTTAGGTGCAGGGGCAGGGGAGACCCAGTACTTC; CDR3aa: CASSPQRLGAGAGETQYF
j_gene: TRBJ2-7; abundance: -; d_gene: -; v_gene: TRBV20-1; CDR3nt: TGCAGTGCCTCGGGGAGCGAGCAGTACTTC; CDR3aa: CSASGSEQYF
j_gene: TRBJ2-5; abundance: -; d_gene: TRBD2; v_gene: TRBV6-2/TRBV6-3; CDR3nt: TGTGCCAGCAGTTGGCCTAGCGGGAGCTGGGGGACCCAGTACTTC; CDR3aa: CASSWPSGSWGTQYF
j_gene: TRBJ2-1; abundance: -; d_gene: -; v_gene: TRBV28; CDR3nt: TGTGCCAGCAGTTTCCAGGGTGGAAACAATGAGCAGTTCTTC; CDR3aa: CASSFQGGNNEQFF
j_gene: TRBJ2-5; abundance: -; d_gene: TRBD2; v_gene: TRBV30; CDR3nt: TGTGCCTGGTTACCGGGACTAGGTCGGGTGGGGGAGACCCAGTACTTC; CDR3aa: CAWLPGLGRVGETQYF
j_gene: TRBJ1-4; abundance: -; d_gene: -; v_gene: TRBV30; CDR3nt: TGTGCCGGGAGAGAAGTAACCGAAAAACTGTTTTTT; CDR3aa: CAGREVTEKLFF
j_gene: TRBJ1-5; abundance: few; d_gene: TRBD1; v_gene: TRBV24-1; CDR3nt: TGTGCCACCAGTGGCAGGGGGCCGGGGCAGCCCCAGCATTTT; CDR3aa: CATSGRGPGQPQHF
j_gene: TRBJ2-3; abundance: many; d_gene: -; v_gene: TRBV2; CDR3nt: TGTGCCAGCATGGCAGGAGGCACAGATACGCAGTATTTT; CDR3aa: CASMAGGTDTQYF
j_gene: TRBJ2-5; abundance: -; d_gene: TRBD2; v_gene: TRBV4-2; CDR3nt: TGTGCCAGCAGCCTGACATGGGGGCGGGAGGGGGCAGAGACCCAGTACTTC; CDR3aa: CASSLTWGREGAETQYF
j_gene: TRBJ2-5; abundance: -; d_gene: -; v_gene: TRBV6-6; CDR3nt: TGTGCCAGCCAGGGGCAGACAGGAGAGACCCAGTACTTC; CDR3aa: CASQGQTGETQYF
j_gene: TRBJ1-1; abundance: few; d_gene: TRBD1; v_gene: TRBV7-2; CDR3nt: TGTGCCAGCAGGCGAGAGTTGGACAGGGGGCGTTGGACTGAAGCTTTCTTT; CDR3aa: CASRRELDRGRWTEAFF
j_gene: TRBJ2-1; abundance: -; d_gene: -; v_gene: TRBV20-1; CDR3nt: TGCAGTGCTAGAGGGCAGGAGCGGCTTGGGTGGCAGTTCTTC; CDR3aa: CSARGQERLGWQFF
j_gene: TRBJ2-7; abundance: many; d_gene: -; v_gene: TRBV10-2; CDR3nt: TGCGCCAGCAGTGAGTACCCCAGTTCTGGCGTGTACGAGCAGTACTTC; CDR3aa: CASSEYPSSGVYEQYF
j_gene: TRBJ1-2; abundance: -; d_gene: -; v_gene: TRBV7-2; CDR3nt: TGTGCCAGCAGCTTAAGGGGGGAGGGTTTTGGCTACACCTTC; CDR3aa: CASSLRGEGFGYTF